The present T cell receptor beta chain was sequenced within a study of metastatic and nonmetastatic thyroid tumors. Original analysis: Construction of a distant-metastasis classifier for papillary thyroid cancer relied on CDR3 differences across clinicopathological groups. TCRdb re-clonotyped the PCR reads through MiXCR. For this entry, the V and J calls and clone size follow TCRdb and not the study's own pipeline. The data show 1,700 or so clones, approximately 10% seen once. Trimming took off 0 bases at V and 2 bases at J, with 10 bases between the two ends. The CDR3 is 15 residues long. From germline, CDR1 is SGHRS and CDR2 YFSETQ. Study findings and constraints: Reportedly, malignant thyroid tumors had significantly higher TCR beta diversity than benign nodules, in blood and tumor.

Thyroid surgery was performed in patients who had received no treatment beforehand. This clone is judged medium-sized. Its cognate antigen is unknown. The sequenced sample consisted of tumor tissue. The rearrangement uses TRBV5-1 and TRBJ2-3; D is ambiguous. This clonotype originated in a female donor with papillary thyroid cancer or a benign thyroid nodule (not recorded which). Some clones in this sample may be carry-over from other donors' samples. DNA for the CDR3: TGCGCCAGCAGCTTGGGGAGACTTCACACAGATACGCAGTATTTT. The encoded protein is CASSLGRLHTDTQYF.